This T cell receptor beta chain was documented in a study of T-cell reconstitution after alpha-beta-depleted transplantation in children. During its preparation, the TCRbeta library received unique molecular identifiers. TCRdb fed the PCR reads into MiXCR, producing one record per CDR3 protein. The data show about 610,000 distinct CDR3 sequences, approximately 10% seen once. Germline loops: CDR1 DFQATT, CDR2 SNEGSKA (reference sequence). Trimming removed 2 bases at V and 6 bases at J, with 10 bases between. CDR3 length: 12 amino acids. The clonotype was recovered from a human donor who donated a stem cell graft to a child with acute myeloid leukemia. The sample here was PBMCs from the stem cell graft donor, taken from the stem cell graft. The rearrangement uses TRBV20-1 and TRBJ1-1; D gene unclear. The CDR3 DNA reads TGCAGTGCTAGACACTCGGCTTCTGAAGCTTTCTTT. It is translated as CSARHSASEAFF.